Following are 12 T cell receptor beta chains from one sample sequenced in a study of read filtering for tumor transcriptome and immune sequencing. The library was built from approximately 400 ng RNA with molecular barcoded adaptors for alpha/delta and beta/gamma chains. TCRdb used MiXCR to reprocess the reads, holding one entry per CDR3 protein. The table records approximately 58,000 distinct CDR3 sequences, 20% to 25% of them present only once. The sequencing sample was made of a population of CD138-negative cells sorted from bone marrow. Every receptor here comes from a donor aged 40 or older with multiple myeloma.

This clonotype was seen ten or more times. The chain recombines TRBV4-1 with TRBJ1-5; a weak D match, TRBD1 (5 bases). CDR1 MGHRA and CDR2 YSYEKL come from the germline V gene. The CDR3 is 18 residues long. Trimming cost V 2 bases and J 0 bases, with 17 bases left between them. CDR3 nucleotide sequence: TGCGCCAGCAGCCAAAGAGGGACGAGTCCTTATAGCAATCAGCCCCAGCATTTT. It codes for CASSQRGTSPYSNQPQHF.

In this sample, this clonotype turned up many times. This rearrangement joins TRBV3-1 to TRBJ2-7; D is uncertain. Germline V gene sequence: CDR1 LGHDT, CDR2 YNNKEL (reference sequence). This CDR3 is 11 amino acids long. V lost 1 base and J 6 bases, leaving 4 bases between the germline ends. CDR3 sequence: CASSQAFEQYF. CDR3 bases: TGTGCCAGCAGCCAAGCATTCGAGCAGTACTTC.

This clonotype was counted between two and nine times. The chain links TRBV19 to TRBJ2-5; tentative D call: TRBD1 (5 bases). Germline V CDR1 and CDR2: LNHDA, SQIVND (reference sequence). The CDR3 has 14 amino acids. V lost 5 bases, J lost 1 base, and 11 bases lay in between. Here the CDR3 reads CASSVQVLQETQYF. The CDR3 nucleotides read TGTGCCAGTAGTGTACAGGTACTCCAAGAGACCCAGTACTTC.

In its sample, this clonotype was seen many times. CDR3 sequence (DNA): TGCAGTGCTGGCCGGCGGGTCACAGATACGCAGTATTTT. Translating gives CSAGRRVTDTQYF. The chain employs TRBV20-1 and TRBJ2-3; D is possibly TRBD2 (5 bases). This CDR3 spans 13 amino acids. Germline lookup yields CDR1 DFQATT and CDR2 SNEGSKA (reference sequence). V was trimmed by 5 bases and J by 2 bases, leaving 11 bases between them.

This clonotype was counted at least ten times. The chain uses TRBV20-1 and TRBJ2-4; D is perhaps TRBD1 (6 bases). Germline V gene lookup returns CDR1 DFQATT and CDR2 SNEGSKA (reference sequence). V was pared by 2 bases and J by 1 base, with 18 bases between. There are 17 residues in the CDR3. CDR3 coding DNA: TGCAGTGCTAGAATTTACGGGCCAGGGGCTGCCAAAAACATTCAGTACTTC. Translating gives CSARIYGPGAAKNIQYF.

At least ten counts were recorded for this clonotype. The rearrangement joins TRBV20-1 to TRBJ2-3; D not resolved. V was shortened by 6 bases and J by 6 bases, with 10 bases between the two germline ends. The germline V gene encodes CDR1 DFQATT and CDR2 SNEGSKA (reference sequence). The CDR3 contains 11 residues. The CDR3, as DNA: TGCAGTGCCCCTCTGGGGGATACGCAGTATTTT. This encodes CSAPLGDTQYF.

This clonotype was found many times. The chain is built from TRBV20-1 and TRBJ2-5; TRBD2 is a possible D gene (6 bases). CDR3 size: 14 residues. V lost 1 base to trimming and J lost 5 bases, with 14 bases between them. The germline V gene has CDR1 DFQATT and CDR2 SNEGSKA (reference sequence). CDR3 sequence: CSARVSGPGETQYF. Written as DNA, the CDR3 is TGCAGTGCTAGAGTTAGCGGTCCGGGGGAGACCCAGTACTTC.

This clonotype has ten or more counts. The chain is built from TRBV28 and TRBJ2-7; 7 nucleotides align to TRBD2. CDR1 is MDHEN and CDR2 is SYDVKM in the germline V gene. The CDR3 has 12 amino acids. Trimming cost V 6 bases and J 7 bases; bases outside gene matches: 6. The CDR3: CASRSSGSEQYF. The CDR3, as DNA: TGTGCCAGCAGGTCTAGCGGATCGGAGCAGTACTTC.

This clonotype was seen only a few times. The chain has TRBV7-2 and TRBJ2-1; possibly TRBD2 for D (6 bases). Germline assignment: CDR1 SGHTA and CDR2 FQGNSA. Trimming pared 3 bases from V and 0 bases from J, leaving 12 bases between. The CDR3 consists of 16 residues. The CDR3 DNA sequence: TGTGCCAGCAGCTTCCAGAGCGGGCACTCCTACAATGAGCAGTTCTTC. Translating it yields CASSFQSGHSYNEQFF.

This clonotype has ten or more counts. The chain combines TRBV24-1 with TRBJ1-5; TRBD1 matches 8 bases. V was clipped by 3 bases and J by 5 bases; unmatched bases: 8. The CDR3 contains 16 residues. The germline CDR1 and CDR2 sequences are KGHDR and SFDVKD. This chain's CDR3 is CATSDRGRGRDQPQHF. In nucleotides, the CDR3 is TGTGCCACCAGTGATAGAGGCAGGGGGCGCGATCAGCCCCAGCATTTT.

This clonotype was seen a handful of times. The chain couples TRBV11-2 to TRBJ2-1, with 10 nucleotides matching TRBD1. The CDR3 sequence is 16 residues long. Germline loops: CDR1 SGHAT, CDR2 FQNNGV. The ends lost 2 bases at V and 10 bases at J; junction bases unmatched: 11. The CDR3 sequence is CASSLTPGTGDQEQFF. The CDR3 DNA is TGTGCCAGCAGCTTAACCCCCGGGACAGGGGATCAGGAGCAGTTCTTC.

This clonotype was seen a handful of times. J is TRBJ2-7 and V is TRBV7-9, with a weak D call TRBD1 (6 bases). CDR3 size: 15 residues. V lost 5 bases and J 0 bases, leaving 14 bases between the germline ends. Germline CDR1 is SEHNR and CDR2 is FQNEAQ (reference sequence). CDR3 loop: CASSPPGHVSYEQYF. In DNA form, the CDR3 reads TGTGCCAGCAGCCCACCGGGACACGTCTCCTACGAGCAGTACTTC.